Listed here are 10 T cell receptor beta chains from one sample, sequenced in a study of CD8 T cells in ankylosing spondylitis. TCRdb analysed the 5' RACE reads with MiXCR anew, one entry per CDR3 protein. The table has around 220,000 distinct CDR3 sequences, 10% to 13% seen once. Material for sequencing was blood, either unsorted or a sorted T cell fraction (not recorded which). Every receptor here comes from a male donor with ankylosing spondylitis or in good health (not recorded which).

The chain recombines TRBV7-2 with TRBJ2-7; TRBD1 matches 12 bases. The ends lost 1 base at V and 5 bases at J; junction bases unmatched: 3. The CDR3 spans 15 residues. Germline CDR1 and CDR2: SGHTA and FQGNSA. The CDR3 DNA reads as TGTGCCAGCAGCTTAGTCGGGACAGGGGGCCACGAGCAGTACTTC. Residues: CASSLVGTGGHEQYF.

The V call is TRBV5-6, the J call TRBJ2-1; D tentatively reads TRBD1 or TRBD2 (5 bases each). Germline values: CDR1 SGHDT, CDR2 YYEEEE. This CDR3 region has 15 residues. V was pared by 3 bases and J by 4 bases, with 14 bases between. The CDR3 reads CASSSGPVGYNEQFF. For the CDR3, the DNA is TGTGCCAGCAGCTCGGGACCGGTGGGTTACAATGAGCAGTTCTTC.

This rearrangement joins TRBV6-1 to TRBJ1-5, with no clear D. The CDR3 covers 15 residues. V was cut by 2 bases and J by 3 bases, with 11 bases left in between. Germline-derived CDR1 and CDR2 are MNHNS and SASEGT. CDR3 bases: TGTGCCAGCAGTGAAATGGACGGATACAATCAGCCCCAGCATTTT. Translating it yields CASSEMDGYNQPQHF.

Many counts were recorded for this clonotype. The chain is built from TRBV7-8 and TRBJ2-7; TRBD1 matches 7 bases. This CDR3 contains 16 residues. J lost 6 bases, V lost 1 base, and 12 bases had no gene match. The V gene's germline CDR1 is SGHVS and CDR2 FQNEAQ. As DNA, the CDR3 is TGTGCCAGCAGCTTAGAATTCGGCAGGGGGACCCTCGAGCAGTACTTC. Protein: CASSLEFGRGTLEQYF.

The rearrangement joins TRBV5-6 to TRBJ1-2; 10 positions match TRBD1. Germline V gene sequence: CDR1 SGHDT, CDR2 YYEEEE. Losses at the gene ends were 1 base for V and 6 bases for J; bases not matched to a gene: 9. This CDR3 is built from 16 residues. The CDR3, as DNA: TGTGCCAGCAGCTTGACGTCAGACAGGGGGCGCGATGGCTACACCTTC. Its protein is CASSLTSDRGRDGYTF.

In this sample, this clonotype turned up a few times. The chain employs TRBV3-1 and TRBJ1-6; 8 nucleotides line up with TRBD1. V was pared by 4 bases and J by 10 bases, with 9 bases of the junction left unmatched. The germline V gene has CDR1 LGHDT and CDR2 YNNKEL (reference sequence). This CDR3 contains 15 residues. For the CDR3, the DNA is TGTGCCAGCAGCCCACAGGACAGGGACGGCTCACCCCTCCACTTT. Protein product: CASSPQDRDGSPLHF.

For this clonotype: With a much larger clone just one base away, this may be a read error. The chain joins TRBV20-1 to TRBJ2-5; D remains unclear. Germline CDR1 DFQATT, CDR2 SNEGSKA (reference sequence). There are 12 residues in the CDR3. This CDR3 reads CSARMEKETQSF. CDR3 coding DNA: TGCAGTGCTAGAATGGAGAAAGAGACCCAGTCCTTC.

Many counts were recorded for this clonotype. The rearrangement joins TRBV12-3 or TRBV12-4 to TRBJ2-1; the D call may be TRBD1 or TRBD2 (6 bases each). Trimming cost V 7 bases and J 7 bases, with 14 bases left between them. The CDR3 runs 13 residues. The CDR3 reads CASTGAAKNEQFF. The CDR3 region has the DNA TGTGCCAGCACGGGGGCGGCTAAAAATGAGCAGTTCTTC.

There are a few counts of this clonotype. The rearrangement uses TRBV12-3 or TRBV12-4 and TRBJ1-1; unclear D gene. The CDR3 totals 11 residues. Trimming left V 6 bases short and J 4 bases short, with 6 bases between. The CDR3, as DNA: TGTGCCAGCAGCAGAGCCACTGAAGCTTTCTTT. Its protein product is CASSRATEAFF.

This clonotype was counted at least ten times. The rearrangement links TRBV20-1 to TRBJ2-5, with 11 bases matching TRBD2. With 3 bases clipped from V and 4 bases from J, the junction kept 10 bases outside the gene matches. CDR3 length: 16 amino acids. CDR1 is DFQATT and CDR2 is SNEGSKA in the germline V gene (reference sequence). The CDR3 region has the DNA TGCAGTGCTAGCTTTCTTAGCGGGGGGGCCCCAGAGACCCAGTACTTC. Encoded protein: CSASFLSGGAPETQYF.